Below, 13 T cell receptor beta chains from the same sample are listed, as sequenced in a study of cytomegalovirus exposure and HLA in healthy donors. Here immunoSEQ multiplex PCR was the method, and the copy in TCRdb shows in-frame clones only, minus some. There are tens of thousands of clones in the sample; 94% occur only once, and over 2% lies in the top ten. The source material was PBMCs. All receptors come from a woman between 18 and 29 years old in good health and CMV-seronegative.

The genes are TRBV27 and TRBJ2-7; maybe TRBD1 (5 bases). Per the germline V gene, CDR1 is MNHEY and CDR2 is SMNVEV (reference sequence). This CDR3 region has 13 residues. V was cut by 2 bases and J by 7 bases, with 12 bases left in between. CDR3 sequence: CASSLGAGWEQYF. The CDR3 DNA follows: TGTGCCAGCAGTTTAGGTGCAGGGTGGGAGCAGTACTTC.

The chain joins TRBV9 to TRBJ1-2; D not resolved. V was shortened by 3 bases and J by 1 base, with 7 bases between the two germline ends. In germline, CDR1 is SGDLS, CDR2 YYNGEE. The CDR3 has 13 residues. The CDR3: CASSDVLNYGYTF. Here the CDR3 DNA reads TGTGCCAGCAGCGATGTCCTTAACTATGGCTACACCTTC.

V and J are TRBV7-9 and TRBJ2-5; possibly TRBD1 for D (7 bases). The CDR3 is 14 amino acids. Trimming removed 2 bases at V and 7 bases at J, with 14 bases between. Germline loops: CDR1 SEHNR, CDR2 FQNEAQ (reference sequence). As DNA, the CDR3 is TGTGCCAGCAGCTTATCCCAGGGGGGTTGGACCCAGTACTTC. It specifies CASSLSQGGWTQYF.

CDR3 residues: CASSPGQGGTYGYTF. The CDR3 nucleotides are TGTGCCAGCTCACCCGGACAGGGAGGGACCTATGGCTACACCTTC. The chain couples TRBV18 to TRBJ1-2, with TRBD1 identical over 8 bases. Germline CDR1 is KGHSH and CDR2 is LQKENI. The CDR3 runs to 15 residues. The V segment lost 3 bases and the J segment 4 bases; nucleotides outside the gene matches: 7.

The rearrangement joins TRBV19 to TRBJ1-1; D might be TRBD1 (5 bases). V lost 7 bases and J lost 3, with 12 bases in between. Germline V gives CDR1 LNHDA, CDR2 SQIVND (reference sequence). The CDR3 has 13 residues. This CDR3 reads CASISGFDTEAFF. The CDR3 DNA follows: TGTGCCAGTATTTCAGGGTTCGACACTGAAGCTTTCTTT. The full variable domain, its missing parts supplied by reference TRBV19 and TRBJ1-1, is DGGITQSPKYLFRKEGQNVTLSCEQNLNHDAMYWYRQDPGQGLRLIYYSQIVNDFQKGDIAEGYSVSREKKESFPLTVTSAQKNPTAFYLCASISGFDTEAFFGQGTRLTVV.

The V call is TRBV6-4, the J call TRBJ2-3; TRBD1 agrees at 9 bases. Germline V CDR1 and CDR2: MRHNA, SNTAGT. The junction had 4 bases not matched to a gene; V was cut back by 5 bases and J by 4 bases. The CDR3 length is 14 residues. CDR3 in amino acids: CASSSGQGSDTQYF. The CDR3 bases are TGTGCCAGCAGTTCCGGACAGGGGTCAGATACGCAGTATTTT.

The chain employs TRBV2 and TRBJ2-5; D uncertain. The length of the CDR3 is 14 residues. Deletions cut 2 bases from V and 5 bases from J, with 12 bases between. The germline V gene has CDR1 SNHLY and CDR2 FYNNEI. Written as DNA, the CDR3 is TGTGCCAGCAGTGAATGGCCGAAGGAGGAGACCCAGTACTTC. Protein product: CASSEWPKEETQYF.

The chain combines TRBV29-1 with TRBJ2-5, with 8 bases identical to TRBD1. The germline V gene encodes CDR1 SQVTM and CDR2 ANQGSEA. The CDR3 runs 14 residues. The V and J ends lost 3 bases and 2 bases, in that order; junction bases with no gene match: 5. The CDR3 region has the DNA TGCAGCGTTGAGGGGACAGGAGAACAAGAGACCCAGTACTTC. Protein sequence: CSVEGTGEQETQYF.

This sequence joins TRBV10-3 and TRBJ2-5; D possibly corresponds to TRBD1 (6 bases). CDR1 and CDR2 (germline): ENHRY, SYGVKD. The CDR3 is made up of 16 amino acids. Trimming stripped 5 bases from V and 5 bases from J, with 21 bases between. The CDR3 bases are TGTGCCATCAGTTATCTTCAACCTGGGGGCAGGGAGACCCAGTACTTC. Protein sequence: CAISYLQPGGRETQYF.

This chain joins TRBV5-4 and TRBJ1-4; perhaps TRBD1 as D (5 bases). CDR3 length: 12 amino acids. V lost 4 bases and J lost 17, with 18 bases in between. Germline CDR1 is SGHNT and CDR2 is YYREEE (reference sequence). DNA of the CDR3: TGTGCCAGCAGCGATCCCGGGGGAACCCTATTTTTT. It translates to CASSDPGGTLFF.

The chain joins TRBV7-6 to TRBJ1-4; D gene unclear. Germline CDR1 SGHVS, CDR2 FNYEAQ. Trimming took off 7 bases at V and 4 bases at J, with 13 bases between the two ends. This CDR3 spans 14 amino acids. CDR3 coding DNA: TGTGCCAGCAAGGGTTTCGCGGGTAATGAAAAACTGTTTTTT. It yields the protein CASKGFAGNEKLFF.

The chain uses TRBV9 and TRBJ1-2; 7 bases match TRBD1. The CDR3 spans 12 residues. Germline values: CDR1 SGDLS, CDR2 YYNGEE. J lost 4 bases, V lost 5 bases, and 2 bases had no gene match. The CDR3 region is CASRRDSYGYTF. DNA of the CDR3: TGTGCCAGCAGGAGGGACAGCTATGGCTACACCTTC.

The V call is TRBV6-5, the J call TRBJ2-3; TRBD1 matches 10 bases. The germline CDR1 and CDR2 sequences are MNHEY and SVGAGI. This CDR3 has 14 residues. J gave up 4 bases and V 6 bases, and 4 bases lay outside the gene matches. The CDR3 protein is CASRRQGAPDTQYF. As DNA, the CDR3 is TGTGCCAGCAGAAGACAGGGGGCCCCAGATACGCAGTATTTT.